The rows below give T cell receptor beta chains drawn from one sample of a study of blood T cell repertoires in COVID-19. Only in-frame clones appear in the TCRdb table, and some are missing; sequencing was by immunoSEQ multiplex PCR. The sample holds roughly 240,000 clones, 85% seen once. The sequenced sample was PBMCs or T cells enriched from blood (not recorded which). These receptors were taken from a woman aged 50 to 65 with acute COVID-19. The CDR3 runs from the conserved cysteine through the conserved F or W. Fields, in order: V gene, clone size, D gene, J gene, CDR3 protein, CDR3 DNA. The D gene is left open where the match is weak. Size tells how often a clone was seen (once, few, many) or the class of an expanded clone, and some rows leave it out.

>TRBV7-2|NA|NA|TRBJ1-2
CASSFKGQTQGGYTF
TGTGCCAGCAGCTTTAAAGGGCAGACTCAGGGTGGCTACACCTTC
>TRBV29-1|NA|TRBD2|TRBJ2-3
CSAKPLAGDTTDTQYF
TGCAGCGCCAAACCCCTAGCGGGGGACACCACAGATACGCAGTATTTT
>TRBV4-2|NA|TRBD2|TRBJ2-4
CASSQAFGLAGGQDIQYF
TGTGCCAGCAGCCAAGCTTTCGGACTAGCGGGGGGGCAGGACATTCAGTACTTC
>TRBV11-3|NA|NA|TRBJ2-7
CASSLAGEEQYF
TGTGCCAGCAGCTTAGCTGGAGAAGAGCAGTACTTC
>TRBV28|NA|NA|TRBJ1-2
CASSSGPGVYGYTF
TGTGCCAGCAGTTCCGGACCAGGGGTTTACGGCTACACCTTC
>TRBV27|NA|TRBD1|TRBJ2-2
CASSYFGTVNTGELFF
TGTGCCAGCAGCTACTTCGGGACAGTTAACACCGGGGAGCTGTTTTTT
>TRBV6-2/TRBV6-3|once|TRBD2|TRBJ2-3
CASSYPLAGRADTQYF
TGTGCCAGCAGTTACCCGCTAGCGGGGCGCGCAGATACGCAGTATTTT
>TRBV2|NA|NA|TRBJ2-7
CASSSHQGTYEQYF
TGTGCCAGCAGCTCACACCAGGGTACCTACGAGCAGTACTTC
>TRBV7-3|NA|TRBD2|TRBJ2-3
CASSSAGTTRADTQYF
TGTGCCAGCAGCTCCGCCGGGACTACCAGGGCAGATACGCAGTATTTT
>TRBV7-9|NA|NA|TRBJ2-7
CASSFGDFPFEQYF
TGTGCCAGCAGCTTCGGAGACTTTCCTTTTGAGCAGTACTTC
>TRBV4-1|NA|NA|TRBJ1-2
CASSQQLPGGYTF
TGCGCCAGCAGCCAACAGCTACCAGGTGGCTACACCTTC
>TRBV6-6|NA|NA|TRBJ1-6
CASSVRAFGNSPLHF
TGTGCCAGCAGTGTCAGGGCTTTCGGGAATTCACCCCTCCACTTT
>TRBV19|few|NA|TRBJ1-5
CASSTQTDQPQHF
TGTGCCAGTAGTACTCAGACAGATCAGCCCCAGCATTTT
>TRBV5-1|NA|TRBD2|TRBJ2-2
CASSLLAGPSTTGELFF
TGCGCCAGCAGCTTGTTAGCGGGGCCTTCCACTACCGGGGAGCTGTTTTTT
>TRBV6-2/TRBV6-3|NA|NA|TRBJ2-2
CASSYDIFSGVLGELFF
TGTGCCAGCAGTTACGATATTTTCTCGGGGGTGCTAGGGGAGCTGTTTTTT
>TRBV29-1|few|NA|TRBJ2-7
CSARGTLYEQYF
TGCAGCGCCAGGGGAACCCTATACGAGCAGTACTTC
>TRBV7-8|NA|TRBD1|TRBJ2-7
CASSLAGTGGFSYEQYF
TGTGCCAGCAGCTTGGCTGGGACAGGGGGCTTTTCCTACGAGCAGTACTTC
>TRBV29-1|NA|TRBD1|TRBJ1-1
CSVATGVRTEAFF
TGCAGCGTTGCGACAGGGGTGAGGACTGAAGCTTTCTTT
>TRBV5-1|NA|NA|TRBJ1-2
CASNSGRERSRYTF
TGCGCCAGCAACTCGGGGAGGGAAAGGAGTCGCTACACCTTC
>TRBV19|NA|TRBD1|TRBJ1-2
CASSNRGNYGYTF
TGTGCCAGTAGTAACAGGGGAAATTATGGCTACACCTTC
>TRBV3-1/TRBV3-2|once|TRBD2|TRBJ2-3
CASSHSGGRGDTQYF
TGTGCCAGCAGCCATAGCGGGGGGCGTGGAGATACGCAGTATTTT
>TRBV15|NA|TRBD2|TRBJ2-3
CATSRAGLVPFTDTQYF
TGTGCCACCAGCAGAGCGGGACTAGTCCCTTTCACAGATACGCAGTATTTT
>TRBV10-3|NA|TRBD1|TRBJ2-7
CAITPGQGYEQYF
TGTGCCATCACCCCGGGACAGGGTTACGAGCAGTACTTC
>TRBV11-3|NA|TRBD1|TRBJ2-5
CASSLTGHAGETQYF
TGTGCCAGCAGCTTGACAGGGCACGCGGGAGAGACCCAGTACTTC
>TRBV6-5|NA|NA|TRBJ1-5
CASSLDRNQPQHF
TGTGCCAGCAGCCTCGACAGAAATCAGCCCCAGCATTTT
>TRBV30|NA|NA|TRBJ2-5
CAWTPGERRTQYF
TGTGCCTGGACCCCGGGTGAGAGGCGGACCCAGTACTTC
>TRBV7-2|NA|NA|TRBJ2-3
CASSSDWPGLRRDTQYF
TGTGCCAGCAGCTCCGACTGGCCGGGTCTAAGAAGGGATACGCAGTATTTT
>TRBV7-2|NA|NA|TRBJ1-2
CASSKAGNYGYTF
TGTGCCAGCAGCAAGGCAGGGAACTATGGCTACACCTTC
>TRBV3-1/TRBV3-2|NA|TRBD1|TRBJ1-2
CASSQNLGQGTYGYTF
TGTGCCAGCAGCCAAAACCTGGGACAGGGTACCTATGGCTACACCTTC
>TRBV30|NA|TRBD2|TRBJ2-5
CAWRPGVAGMAETQYF
TGTGCCTGGCGCCCCGGGGTAGCGGGGATGGCGGAGACCCAGTACTTC
>TRBV2|NA|TRBD1|TRBJ1-2
CASTGGTGYGYTF
TGTGCCAGCACCGGCGGGACAGGGTATGGCTACACCTTC
>TRBV9|NA|NA|TRBJ1-1
CASSVAGVSTEAFF
TGTGCCAGCAGCGTAGCAGGGGTGAGCACTGAAGCTTTCTTT
>TRBV6-2/TRBV6-3|NA|TRBD1|TRBJ1-5
CASSPGQGSNQPQHF
TGTGCCAGCAGTCCAGGACAGGGTAGCAATCAGCCCCAGCATTTT
>TRBV7-2|NA|TRBD2|TRBJ2-2
CASSPLAGANTGELFF
TGTGCCAGCAGCCCTTTAGCGGGGGCGAACACCGGGGAGCTGTTTTTT
>TRBV5-4|NA|NA|TRBJ2-1
CASSLGGASYNEQFF
TGTGCCAGCAGCTTGGGCGGGGCTTCCTACAATGAGCAGTTCTTC
>TRBV7-2|NA|NA|TRBJ1-5
CASGKMWGTNQPQHF
TGTGCCAGTGGAAAGATGTGGGGCACAAATCAGCCCCAGCATTTT
>TRBV11-2|NA|TRBD1|TRBJ1-1
CASSPWTGAINTEAFF
TGTGCCAGCAGCCCTTGGACAGGGGCGATAAACACTGAAGCTTTCTTT
>TRBV5-5|NA|NA|TRBJ1-1
CASSVDGNTEAFF
TGTGCCAGCAGCGTGGACGGGAACACTGAAGCTTTCTTT
>TRBV4-3|few|NA|TRBJ1-2
CASSQERGYGYTF
TGCGCCAGCAGCCAAGAAAGGGGATATGGCTACACCTTC
>TRBV7-3|NA|TRBD2|TRBJ2-1
CASSPSGGGDEQFF
TGTGCCAGCAGCCCTTCCGGGGGAGGGGATGAGCAGTTCTTC
>TRBV19|NA|NA|TRBJ1-2
CASTPGGNYGYTF
TGTGCCAGTACCCCTGGAGGTAACTATGGCTACACCTTC
>TRBV2|NA|NA|TRBJ1-5
CASSEWTKGQPQHF
TGTGCCAGCAGTGAATGGACTAAAGGTCAGCCCCAGCATTTT
>TRBV11-3|NA|NA|TRBJ2-5
CASSRRVGETQYF
TGTGCCAGCAGTAGACGGGTCGGGGAGACCCAGTACTTC
>TRBV5-1|NA|TRBD2|TRBJ2-1
CASSSGTSGNNEQFF
TGCGCCAGCAGCAGCGGGACTAGCGGGAACAATGAGCAGTTCTTC
>TRBV18|NA|NA|TRBJ2-7
CASSPNPAGEQYF
TGTGCCAGCTCACCAAATCCGGCGGGGGAGCAGTACTTC
>TRBV6-6|once|NA|TRBJ2-7
CASSRTMVGVASYEQYF
TGTGCCAGCAGTCGAACGATGGTCGGGGTTGCTTCCTACGAGCAGTACTTC
>TRBV27|NA|NA|TRBJ1-2
CASSLTGQIFYGYTF
TGTGCCAGCAGTTTAACAGGACAGATTTTTTATGGCTACACCTTC
>TRBV18|few|NA|TRBJ2-2
CASSTGGDYTGELFF
TGTGCCAGCTCAACTGGCGGGGATTACACCGGGGAGCTGTTTTTT
>TRBV3-1/TRBV3-2|NA|NA|TRBJ1-1
CASSQVRGGTEAFF
TGTGCCAGCAGCCAAGTTAGAGGGGGCACTGAAGCTTTCTTT
>TRBV5-6|NA|TRBD1|TRBJ1-5
CASTRTGDESQPQHF
TGTGCCAGCACCAGAACAGGGGACGAGAGTCAGCCCCAGCATTTT
>TRBV10-2|NA|TRBD2|TRBJ2-3
CASRPRLAAEKDTQYF
TGCGCCAGCAGACCTCGACTAGCGGCCGAGAAGGATACGCAGTATTTT
>TRBV5-8|NA|NA|TRBJ2-3
CASSLGGHSTDTQYF
TGTGCCAGCAGCTTGGGGGGCCATAGCACAGATACGCAGTATTTT
>TRBV5-6|NA|NA|TRBJ2-3
CASSSFPDTQYF
TGTGCCAGCAGCTCATTTCCAGATACGCAGTATTTT
>TRBV2|few|TRBD1|TRBJ2-2
CASRRQGTGELFF
TGTGCCAGCAGGAGACAGGGGACCGGGGAGCTGTTTTTT